Listed below are T cell receptor beta chains from one sample, sequenced in a study of T cell responses to AZD1222 COVID-19 vaccine. Using immunoSEQ multiplex PCR, the repertoire was profiled, and TCRdb retains in-frame clones only, with some absent. This table has about 140,000 clones, 85% to 95% appearing once. The sequenced sample was peripheral blood, obtained after recovery from COVID-19. These receptors came from an adult who had recovered from COVID-19. Each CDR3 is given with its conserved first and last residue.

TRBV19	CASSGTSNTGELFF
TRBV23-1	CASSHMRGSEAFF
TRBV27	CASSLGPAYEQYF
TRBV6-5	CASRYIFYGYTF
TRBV19	CATQTGNYGYTF
TRBV30	CAWSRDRGNTEAFF
TRBV20-1	CSAKQGKVGTF
TRBV14	CASSPGPKRANGYTF
TRBV6-5	CASSPQGAVQGTQYF
TRBV27	CASSLYFGPSAGTDTQYF
TRBV29-1	CSVEVGQGAGYGYTF
TRBV4-1	CASSSESGRPWGTQYF
TRBV27	CASSFGLAGYPGDNEQFF
TRBV5-6	CASSFGQAPYGYTF
TRBV4-1	CASSQTGAEQFF
TRBV13	CASVRDRDNEQFF
TRBV18	CASSTGAVGYTF
TRBV28	CASRPGRGRGPESLPNEKLFF
TRBV5-4	CASSLAGGQGRNEQFF
TRBV2	CASTPRASGSPRGNEQFF
TRBV5-4	CASSLGLAGDYSYEQYF
TRBV3-1/TRBV3-2	CASSHLFVSNQPQHF
TRBV28	CASRLAGTSGRRGTGELFF
TRBV5-6	CASSVLAEAGTGELFF
TRBV10-3	CAIKGRANTGELFF
TRBV4-1	CASSQDWGGAGRNGYTF
TRBV6-5	CASKLGLADSYEQYF
TRBV21-1	CASSAGTGLAGLQICTDTQYF
TRBV28	CARRRNSGGNTYSYEQYF
TRBV6-4	CASSEGIQGEQYF
TRBV5-1	CASREREGYNEQFF
TRBV28	CASSSWMTGNSPLHF
TRBV21-1	CASSKRPGVCGHNSPLHF
TRBV5-1	CASSYEALNTEAFF
TRBV10-3	CAISEPGRPTGELFF
TRBV29-1	CSVEDWTSGSWDTDTQYF
TRBV28	CASTWQGDPTDEAFF
TRBV10-3	CAIRKAPDREETQYF